Below are 19 T cell receptor beta chains sequenced from a single sample in a study of technical replicates of blood from a handful of donors. Measured with immunoSEQ multiplex PCR; TCRdb has only the in-frame clones, and not every one. This sample has roughly 73,000 clones, with 85% to 95% found just once. Sequenced input: T cells isolated from PBMCs. The receptor source for this set is a human donor in good health.

The chain uses TRBV4-1 and TRBJ1-2, with a tentative D call TRBD1 (6 bases). The CDR3 covers 14 residues. With 5 bases removed from V and 6 bases from J, the gap between germline ends came to 16 bases. The germline V gene has CDR1 MGHRA and CDR2 YSYEKL. The chain's CDR3 is CASSLQGPSDGYTF. As DNA, the CDR3 is TGCGCCAGCAGCTTACAGGGACCCTCTGATGGCTACACCTTC.

J is TRBJ1-2 and V is TRBV2, with D possibly TRBD1 on 5 matching bases. This CDR3 has 14 residues. Germline CDR1 SNHLY, CDR2 FYNNEI. With 3 bases removed from V and 8 bases from J, the gap between germline ends came to 16 bases. CDR3 in DNA: TGTGCCAGCAGTGACAAGACAGTGCTCCTCGGCTACACCTTC. Translating it yields CASSDKTVLLGYTF. Full variable domain (remainder filled in from reference TRBV2 and TRBJ1-2): EPEVTQTPSHQVTQMGQEVILRCVPISNHLYFYWYRQILGQKVEFLVSFYNNEISEKSEIFDDQFSVERPDGSNFTLKIRSTKLEDSAMYFCASSDKTVLLGYTFGSGTRLTVV.

This clone has only one observation. This chain joins TRBV4-2 and TRBJ2-7, with 8 positions matching TRBD2. Per the germline V gene, CDR1 is LGHNA and CDR2 is YNFKEQ. Losses at the gene ends were 2 bases for V and 0 bases for J; bases not matched to a gene: 3. CDR3 size: 15 residues. The CDR3 here is CASSQTSGNSYEQYF. The CDR3 coding sequence is TGTGCCAGCAGCCAAACTAGCGGAAACTCCTACGAGCAGTACTTC.

This chain joins TRBV27 and TRBJ2-3, with D possibly matching TRBD1 (6 bases). The germline CDR1 and CDR2 sequences are MNHEY and SMNVEV (reference sequence). The CDR3 consists of 19 residues. Trimming removed 1 base from V and 0 bases from J, with 20 bases in between. CDR3 region: CASSLLATPGQPSTDTQYF. CDR3 nucleotides: TGTGCCAGCAGTTTATTGGCGACACCGGGACAACCAAGCACAGATACGCAGTATTTT.

V usage is TRBV25-1 and J usage is TRBJ2-7; D possibly corresponds to TRBD2 (6 bases). The V and J ends lost 1 base and 3 bases respectively, with 19 bases between them. CDR1 MGHDK and CDR2 SYGVNS come from the germline V gene. This CDR3 spans 17 amino acids. CDR3 coding DNA: TGTGCCAGCAGTGAATCGGCGGGACTTGGCCTTTACTACGAGCAGTACTTC. This encodes CASSESAGLGLYYEQYF.

This clone occurred a few times. This chain uses TRBV10-3 with TRBJ2-1; D is possibly TRBD1 (5 bases). V was pared by 0 bases and J by 12 bases, with 9 bases between. The CDR3 totals 12 residues. The germline gives CDR1 ENHRY, CDR2 SYGVKD. CDR3 loop: CAISESQVWQFF. DNA of the CDR3: TGTGCCATCAGTGAGTCACAGGTGTGGCAGTTCTTC.

The chain is built from TRBV4-1 and TRBJ2-3, with 9 bases that match TRBD2. This CDR3 is built from 15 residues. From germline, CDR1 is MGHRA and CDR2 YSYEKL. Trimming took 7 bases from V and 1 from J; bases not matched to a gene: 6. CDR3 loop: CASTLAGAGTDTQYF. In nucleotides, the CDR3 is TGCGCCAGCACTTTAGCGGGAGCAGGCACAGATACGCAGTATTTT.

The chain recombines TRBV27 with TRBJ1-5; tentative D call: TRBD1 (5 bases). V shed 5 bases and J shed 4 bases, with 18 bases lying between them. Germline V gene sequence: CDR1 MNHEY, CDR2 SMNVEV (reference sequence). The CDR3 totals 16 residues. CDR3: CASSPTTRGKNQPQHF. CDR3 in DNA: TGTGCCAGCAGTCCCACAACCCGGGGGAAAAATCAGCCCCAGCATTTT.

The chain combines TRBV10-1 with TRBJ2-1, with D perhaps TRBD1 (5 bases). This CDR3 contains 13 residues. Between the trimmed V and J ends, which lost 5 bases and 4 bases, there was a span of 9 bases. Per germline, CDR1 WNHNN and CDR2 SYGVQD (reference sequence). The chain's CDR3 is CASSLTEYNEQFF. CDR3 in DNA: TGCGCCAGCAGTCTGACAGAATACAATGAGCAGTTCTTC.

The chain links TRBV6-1 to TRBJ2-7; possibly TRBD1 for D (7 bases). With 3 bases removed from V and 1 base from J, the gap between germline ends came to 13 bases. The CDR3 is 15 amino acids. Germline-derived CDR1 and CDR2 are MNHNS and SASEGT. CDR3 coding DNA: TGTGCCAGCAGTGACAGGGGGGCGAGGTCCTACGAGCAGTACTTC. It encodes CASSDRGARSYEQYF.

The genes are TRBV19 and TRBJ2-7; 10 nucleotides align to TRBD2. CDR1 is LNHDA and CDR2 is SQIVND in the germline V gene (reference sequence). The V gene end was trimmed by 4 bases and the J gene end by 0 bases; junction bases not matched to a gene: 3. This CDR3 contains 15 residues. In DNA form, the CDR3 reads TGTGCCAGTAGTACCGGGACTAGCGTCTCCTACGAGCAGTACTTC. Residues: CASSTGTSVSYEQYF.

J is TRBJ2-1 and V is TRBV5-4; possible D gene TRBD1, 7 bases. The V and J ends lost 4 bases and 7 bases respectively, with 15 bases between them. Germline CDR1 SGHNT, CDR2 YYREEE (reference sequence). The CDR3 is 14 amino acids. The CDR3 coding sequence is TGTGCCAGCAGCCCAGGGGGGCGAAGGAATGAGCAGTTCTTC. Its translation is CASSPGGRRNEQFF.

This chain connects TRBV27 to TRBJ2-7; D is unresolved. Germline values: CDR1 MNHEY, CDR2 SMNVEV (reference sequence). Trimming cost V 3 bases and J 2 bases, with 20 bases left between them. The CDR3 has 17 residues. CDR3 loop: CASSFRGTQTVPYEQYF. Here the CDR3 DNA reads TGTGCCAGCAGTTTCCGCGGCACACAAACCGTTCCCTACGAGCAGTACTTC.

V and J are TRBV7-9 and TRBJ2-7; 10 positions match TRBD2. Looked up from germline, CDR1 is SEHNR and CDR2 is FQNEAQ (reference sequence). This CDR3 has 16 residues. V was pared by 4 bases and J by 5 bases, with 11 bases of the junction left unmatched. In nucleotides, the CDR3 is TGTGCCAGCAGCTCCCCCTACCTAGCGGGAGTTGACGAGCAGTACTTC. Protein product: CASSSPYLAGVDEQYF. Drawing the rest from reference TRBV7-9 and TRBJ2-7, the complete variable domain is DTGVSQNPRHKITKRGQNVTFRCDPISEHNRLYWYRQTLGQGPEFLTYFQNEAQLEKSRLLSDRFSAERPKGSFSTLEIQRTEQGDSAMYLCASSSPYLAGVDEQYFGPGTRLTVT.

V and J are TRBV4-1 and TRBJ2-7; 7 positions match TRBD1. V was pared by 4 bases and J by 3 bases, with 3 bases of the junction left unmatched. Germline CDR1 reads MGHRA; CDR2 reads YSYEKL. CDR3 length: 13 amino acids. CDR3 sequence (DNA): TGCGCCAGCAGCCGGGACAGCGACTACGAGCAGTACTTC. Translation: CASSRDSDYEQYF.

This chain uses TRBV2 with TRBJ2-1, with TRBD2 identical over 14 bases. The CDR3 sequence is 15 residues long. CDR1 is SNHLY and CDR2 is FYNNEI in the germline V gene. V was pared by 7 bases and J by 6 bases, with 5 bases of the junction left unmatched. Here the CDR3 DNA reads TGTGCCAGCACCGGGACTAGCGGGAGTTTCAATGAGCAGTTCTTC. It yields the protein CASTGTSGSFNEQFF.

V usage is TRBV2 and J usage is TRBJ1-5; D is unclear. Per the germline V gene, CDR1 is SNHLY and CDR2 is FYNNEI. The V and J ends lost 0 bases and 6 bases respectively, with 9 bases between them. There are 14 residues in the CDR3. The CDR3 DNA is TGTGCCAGCAGTGAAGCGCTTGTGGCTCAGCCCCAGCATTTT. This sequence encodes CASSEALVAQPQHF.

The CDR3 coding sequence is TGTGCCAGCAGTGGTTGGATCAGGACAGGGGATGAGCAGTTCTTC. As protein: CASSGWIRTGDEQFF. V is TRBV6-1 and J is TRBJ2-1; 9 bases agree with TRBD1. Losses at the gene ends were 4 bases for V and 8 bases for J; bases not matched to a gene: 9. Germline assignment: CDR1 MNHNS and CDR2 SASEGT. The CDR3 spans 15 residues.

The CDR3 nucleotides read TGTGCCAGCAGGGACACAGGGGGCACTGAAGCTTTCTTT. Protein product: CASRDTGGTEAFF. This chain joins TRBV6-5 and TRBJ1-1; 8 bases fit TRBD1. Germline V gene sequence: CDR1 MNHEY, CDR2 SVGAGI. The CDR3 is 13 amino acids. V trimming: 6 bases; J trimming: 4 bases; junction bases outside the gene matches: 4.